Below, 14 T cell receptor beta chains from the same sample are listed, as sequenced in a study of blood T cells in healthy people across ages. A J-beta primer mix and a sample-barcoded 5' primer were used in a second PCR of roughly 7 to 12 cycles. TCRdb called the 5' RACE reads again in MiXCR, with one record for every CDR3 protein. The sample contains hundreds of thousands of distinct CDR3 sequences, 25% to 30% of which appear only once. Sequenced: blood. These receptors all stem from a woman between 70 and 85 years old in good health.

The rearrangement uses TRBV2 and TRBJ2-4; tentatively, D is TRBD2 (6 bases). CDR3 length equals 14 residues. Trimming left V 6 bases short and J 3 bases short, with 12 bases between. Germline V gene data show CDR1 as SNHLY and CDR2 as FYNNEI. This chain's CDR3 is CASSRGSNKNIQYF. Written as DNA, the CDR3 is TGTGCCAGCAGCCGGGGGAGCAACAAAAACATTCAGTACTTC.

This clonotype was observed a few times. This CDR3 is CASSLNRFSYEQYF. Written as DNA, the CDR3 is TGTGCCAGCAGCTTAAACCGATTTTCCTACGAGCAGTACTTC. J is TRBJ2-5 and V is TRBV7-2; no definite D call. TRBJ2-7 explains the end of the DNA better; the J call may be wrong. CDR3 length: 14 residues. CDR1 and CDR2 (germline): SGHTA, FQGNSA.

The chain employs TRBV12-3 or TRBV12-4 and TRBJ2-5, with 15 bases lining up with TRBD2. The end of the DNA fits TRBJ2-1 better, so the J call may be wrong. CDR3 length: 15 amino acids. The DNA of the CDR3 is TGTGCCAGCACTAGGACTAGCGGGAGGGCCGGTGAGCAGTTCTTC. The encoded protein is CASTRTSGRAGEQFF.

The chain is built from TRBV29-1 and TRBJ1-1, with a tentative D call TRBD1 (5 bases). The CDR3 consists of 13 residues. Germline V CDR1 and CDR2: SQVTM, ANQGSEA. Trimming took off 2 bases at V and 0 bases at J, with 7 bases between the two ends. CDR3 nucleotides: TGCAGCGTTGAACGCAGGGTGAACACTGAAGCTTTCTTT. It is translated as CSVERRVNTEAFF.

The chain combines TRBV28 with TRBJ1-1; D unresolved. There are 16 residues in the CDR3. Trimming pared 1 base from V and 6 bases from J, leaving 18 bases between. Germline lookup yields CDR1 MDHEN and CDR2 SYDVKM. CDR3 coding DNA: TGTGCCAGCAGTTTATCCAGTCCAGCCTCTTCCTCTGAAGCTTTCTTT. Translating it yields CASSLSSPASSSEAFF.

The gene calls are TRBV18 and TRBJ2-7, with 8 nucleotides matching TRBD1. The V segment lost 6 bases and the J segment 2 bases; nucleotides outside the gene matches: 9. Per germline, CDR1 KGHSH and CDR2 LQKENI. The CDR3 consists of 15 residues. The CDR3 nucleotides are TGTGCCAGCTCTCCCGGGACAGGTACGACCTACGAGCAGTACTTC. It codes for CASSPGTGTTYEQYF.

Concerning this clonotype: The junction and the germline gene differ at one end; a read error may be behind it. The rearrangement links TRBV29-1 to TRBJ1-2; D remains ambiguous. Germline V lookup: CDR1 SQVTM, CDR2 ANQGSEA. The CDR3 loop spans 13 amino acids. CDR3 bases: TGCAGCGCCCGGCCCAGTTCTAATTATGGCTACACCTTC. Residues: CSARPSSNYGYTF.

This clonotype was seen a few times. The V and J genes are TRBV6-9 and TRBJ2-7; TRBD2 matches at 13 bases. Germline V gives CDR1 MNHGY, CDR2 SVAAGI. The CDR3 is 17 amino acids. The trim removed 6 bases at V and 0 bases at J, leaving 8 bases unmatched. The CDR3, as DNA: TGTGCCAGCAGCCACGGGACTAGCGGGGACCTCTCCTACGAGCAGTACTTC. Residues: CASSHGTSGDLSYEQYF.

This clonotype was recorded a few times. Mismatch with germline at one junction end may stem from a read error. V and J are TRBV4-1 and TRBJ2-3, with 9 bases fitting TRBD1. Germline V gives CDR1 MGHRA, CDR2 YSYEKL. The CDR3 is 14 residues long. As DNA, the CDR3 is TGCGCCAGCAGAACAGGGGGCCACCGGGATACGCAGTACTTT. Translating gives CASRTGGHRDTQYF.

The chain couples TRBV28 to TRBJ2-5; 7 bases match TRBD1. CDR1 and CDR2 (germline): MDHEN, SYDVKM. The CDR3 runs to 12 residues. Trimming at V came to 7 bases and at J to 3 bases, leaving 2 bases not matched to a gene. The CDR3 bases are TGTGCCAGCACTGGACAGGAAGAGACCCAGTACTTC. This sequence encodes CASTGQEETQYF.

This rearrangement joins TRBV11-2 to TRBJ2-7; D call uncertain. CDR1 SGHAT and CDR2 FQNNGV come from the germline V gene. This CDR3 has 15 residues. Trimming took 6 bases from V and 0 from J, leaving 15 bases between them. The CDR3 DNA reads as TGTGCCAGCAGAAACCCCATGGGGAACTCCTACGAGCAGTACTTC. The encoded protein is CASRNPMGNSYEQYF.

This clonotype has only a few counts. The genes are TRBV15 and TRBJ1-6; perhaps TRBD1 as D (6 bases). The CDR3 runs to 17 residues. Germline V CDR1 and CDR2: LNHNV, YYDKDF (reference sequence). Between the trimmed V and J ends, which lost 5 bases and 6 bases, there was a span of 20 bases. DNA for the CDR3: TGTGCCACCAGCGTTACTCCAAAGGGGGTTATTAATTCACCCCTCCACTTT. Amino acid sequence: CATSVTPKGVINSPLHF.

About this clonotype: Since no conserved phenylalanine or tryptophan closes the CDR3, a read error is the likely cause. Here the CDR3 DNA reads TGTGCCAGCAGCCTAGGGTTGAGGCGAGGAAACACCATATATCTT. Its protein product is CASSLGLRRGNTIYL. The chain links TRBV7-2 to TRBJ1-3; D uncertain. V lost 5 bases, J lost 4 bases, and 15 bases lay in between. This CDR3 region has 15 residues. Per the germline V gene, CDR1 is SGHTA and CDR2 is FQGNSA.

This clonotype was picked up one time. This chain connects TRBV29-1 to TRBJ1-2; no clear D gene. Trimming shortened V by 0 bases and J by 6 bases, and 11 bases separated the two germline ends. CDR1 is SQVTM, CDR2 ANQGSEA, per germline. CDR3 size: 13 residues. The CDR3 region is CSVEDFPEDGYTF. The CDR3 bases are TGCAGCGTTGAAGATTTCCCCGAGGATGGCTACACCTTC.